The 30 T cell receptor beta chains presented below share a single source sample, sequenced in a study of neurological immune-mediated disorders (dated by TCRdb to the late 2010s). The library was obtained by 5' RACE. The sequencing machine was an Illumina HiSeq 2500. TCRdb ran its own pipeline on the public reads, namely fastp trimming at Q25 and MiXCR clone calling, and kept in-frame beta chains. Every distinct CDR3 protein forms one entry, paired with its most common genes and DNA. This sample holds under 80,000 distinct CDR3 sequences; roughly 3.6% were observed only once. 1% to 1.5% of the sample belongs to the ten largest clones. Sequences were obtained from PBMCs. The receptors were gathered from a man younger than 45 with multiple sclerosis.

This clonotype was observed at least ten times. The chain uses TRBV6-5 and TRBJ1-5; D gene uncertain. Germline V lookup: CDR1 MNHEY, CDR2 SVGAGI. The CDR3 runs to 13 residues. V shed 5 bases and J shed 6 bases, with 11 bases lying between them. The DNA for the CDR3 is TGTGCCAGCAGTATTGGGGAATCTCAGCCCCAGCATTTT. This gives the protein CASSIGESQPQHF.

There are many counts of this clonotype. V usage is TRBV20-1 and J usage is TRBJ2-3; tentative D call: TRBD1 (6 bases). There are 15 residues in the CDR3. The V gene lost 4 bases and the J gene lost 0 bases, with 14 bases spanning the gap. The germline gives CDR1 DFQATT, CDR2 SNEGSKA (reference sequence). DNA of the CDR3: TGCAGTGCTACAGACAGGTTAACTAGCACAGATACGCAGTATTTT. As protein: CSATDRLTSTDTQYF.

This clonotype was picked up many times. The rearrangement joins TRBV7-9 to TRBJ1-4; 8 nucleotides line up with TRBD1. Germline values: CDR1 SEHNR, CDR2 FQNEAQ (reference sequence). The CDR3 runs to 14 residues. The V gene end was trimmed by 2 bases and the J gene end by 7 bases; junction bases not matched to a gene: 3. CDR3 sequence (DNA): TGTGCCAGCAGCTTAATTACAGGGGGTGAAAAACTGTTTTTT. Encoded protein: CASSLITGGEKLFF.

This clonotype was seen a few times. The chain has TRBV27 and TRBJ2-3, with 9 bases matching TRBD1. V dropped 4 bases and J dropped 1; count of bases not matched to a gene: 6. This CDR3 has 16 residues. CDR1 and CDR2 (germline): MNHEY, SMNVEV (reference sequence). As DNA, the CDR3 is TGTGCCAGCAGTTCCACGACAGGGGGGGGCACAGATACGCAGTATTTT. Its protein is CASSSTTGGGTDTQYF.

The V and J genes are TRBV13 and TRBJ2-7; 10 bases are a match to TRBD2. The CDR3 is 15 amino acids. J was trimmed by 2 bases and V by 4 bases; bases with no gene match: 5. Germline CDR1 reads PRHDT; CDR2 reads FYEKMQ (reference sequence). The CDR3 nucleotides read TGTGCCAGCAGCTCAGAAGCGGGGGGGACCTACGAGCAGTACTTC. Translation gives CASSSEAGGTYEQYF.

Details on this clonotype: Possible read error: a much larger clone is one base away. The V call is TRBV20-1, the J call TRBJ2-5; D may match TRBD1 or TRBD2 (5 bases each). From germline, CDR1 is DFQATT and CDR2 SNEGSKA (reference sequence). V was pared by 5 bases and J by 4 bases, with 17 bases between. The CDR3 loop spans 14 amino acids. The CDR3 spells CSASDGMRGETQYF. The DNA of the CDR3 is TGCAGTGCTTCGGACGGAATGAGGGGAGAGACCCAGTACTTC.

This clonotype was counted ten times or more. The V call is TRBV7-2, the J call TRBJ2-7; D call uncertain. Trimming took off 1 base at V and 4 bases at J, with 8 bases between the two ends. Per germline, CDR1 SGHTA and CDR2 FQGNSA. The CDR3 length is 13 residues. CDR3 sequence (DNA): TGTGCCAGCAGCTTAGTACGATCATACGAGCAGTACTTC. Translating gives CASSLVRSYEQYF. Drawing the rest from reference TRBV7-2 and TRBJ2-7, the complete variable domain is GAGVSQSPSNKVTEKGKDVELRCDPISGHTALYWYRQSLGQGLEFLIYFQGNSAPDKSGLPSDRFSAERTGGSVSTLTIQRTQQEDSAVYLCASSLVRSYEQYFGPGTRLTVT.

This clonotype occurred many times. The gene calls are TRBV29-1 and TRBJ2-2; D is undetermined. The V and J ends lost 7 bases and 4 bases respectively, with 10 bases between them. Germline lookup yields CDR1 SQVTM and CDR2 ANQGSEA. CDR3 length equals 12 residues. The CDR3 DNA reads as TGCAGCGGCTACAGAGGCACCGGGGAGCTGTTTTTT. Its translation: CSGYRGTGELFF.

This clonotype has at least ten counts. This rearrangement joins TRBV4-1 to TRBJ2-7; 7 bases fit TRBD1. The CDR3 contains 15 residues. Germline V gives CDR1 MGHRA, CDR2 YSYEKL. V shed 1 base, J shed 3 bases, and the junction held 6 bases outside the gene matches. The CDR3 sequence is CASSQVKPGGYEQYF. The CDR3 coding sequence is TGCGCCAGCAGCCAAGTTAAACCAGGGGGCTACGAGCAGTACTTC.

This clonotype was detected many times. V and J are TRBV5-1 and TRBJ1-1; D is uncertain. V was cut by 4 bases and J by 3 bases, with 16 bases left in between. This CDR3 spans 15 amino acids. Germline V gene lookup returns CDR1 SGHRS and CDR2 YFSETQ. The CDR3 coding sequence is TGCGCCAGCAGCCCTAACCCCGACGGTGACACTGAAGCTTTCTTT. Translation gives CASSPNPDGDTEAFF. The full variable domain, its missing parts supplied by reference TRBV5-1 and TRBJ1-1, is KAGVTQTPRYLIKTRGQQVTLSCSPISGHRSVSWYQQTPGQGLQFLFEYFSETQRNKGNFPGRFSGRQFSNSRSEMNVSTLELGDSALYLCASSPNPDGDTEAFFGQGTRLTVV.

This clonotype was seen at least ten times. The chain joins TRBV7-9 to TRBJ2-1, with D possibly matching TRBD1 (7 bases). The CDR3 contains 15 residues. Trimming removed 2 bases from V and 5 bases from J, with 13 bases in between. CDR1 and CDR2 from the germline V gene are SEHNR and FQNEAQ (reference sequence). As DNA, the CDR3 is TGTGCCAGCAGCTTACGCGGGACAGCTAACAATGAGCAGTTCTTC. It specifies CASSLRGTANNEQFF.

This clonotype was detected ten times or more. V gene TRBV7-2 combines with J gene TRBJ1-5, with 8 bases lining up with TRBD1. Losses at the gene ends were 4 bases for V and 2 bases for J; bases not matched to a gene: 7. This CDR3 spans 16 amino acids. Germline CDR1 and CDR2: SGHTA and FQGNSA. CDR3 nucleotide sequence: TGTGCCAGCAGCTCAATGGACAGGGCCGGCAATCAGCCCCAGCATTTT. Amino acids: CASSSMDRAGNQPQHF.

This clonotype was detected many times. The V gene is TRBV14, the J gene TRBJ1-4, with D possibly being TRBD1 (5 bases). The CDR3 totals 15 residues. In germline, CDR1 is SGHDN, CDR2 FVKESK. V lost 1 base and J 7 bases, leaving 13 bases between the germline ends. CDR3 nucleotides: TGTGCCAGCAGCCAAGTTGGCAGGGTCGGTGAAAAACTGTTTTTT. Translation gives CASSQVGRVGEKLFF.

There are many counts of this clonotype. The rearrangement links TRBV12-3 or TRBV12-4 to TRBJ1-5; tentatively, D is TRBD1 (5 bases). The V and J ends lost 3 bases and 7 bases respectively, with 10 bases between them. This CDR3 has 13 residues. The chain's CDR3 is CASSFGRAQPQHF. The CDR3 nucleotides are TGTGCCAGCAGTTTCGGCAGGGCACAGCCCCAGCATTTT.

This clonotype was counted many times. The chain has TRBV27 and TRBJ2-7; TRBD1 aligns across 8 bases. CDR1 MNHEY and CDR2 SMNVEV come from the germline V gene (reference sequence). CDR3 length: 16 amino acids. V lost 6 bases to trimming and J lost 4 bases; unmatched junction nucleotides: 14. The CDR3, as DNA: TGTGCCAGCAGCCCAGAGGGCAGGGGGCTAGGGTACGAGCAGTACTTC. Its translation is CASSPEGRGLGYEQYF.

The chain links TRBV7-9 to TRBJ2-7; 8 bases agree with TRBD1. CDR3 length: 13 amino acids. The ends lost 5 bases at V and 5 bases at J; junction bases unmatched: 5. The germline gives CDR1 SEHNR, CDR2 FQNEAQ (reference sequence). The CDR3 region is CASSLDRVNEQYF. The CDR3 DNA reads TGTGCCAGCAGCCTGGACAGGGTCAACGAGCAGTACTTC.

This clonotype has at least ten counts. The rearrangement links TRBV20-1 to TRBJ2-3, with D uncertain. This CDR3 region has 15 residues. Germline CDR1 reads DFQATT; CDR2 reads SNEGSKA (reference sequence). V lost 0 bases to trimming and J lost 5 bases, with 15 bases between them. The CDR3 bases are TGCAGTGCTAGAGATGTGGCCCAAAACAGAGATACGCAGTATTTT. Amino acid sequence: CSARDVAQNRDTQYF.

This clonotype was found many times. CDR3 nucleotides: TGTGCCAGCAGTTCGCGCGACAGGGGTGCCACAGATACGCAGTATTTT. Amino acid sequence: CASSSRDRGATDTQYF. The V and J genes are TRBV6-2 or TRBV6-3 and TRBJ2-3; 8 nucleotides line up with TRBD1. Germline-derived CDR1 and CDR2 are MNHEY and SVGEGT. The CDR3 extends over 16 amino acids. V dropped 4 bases and J dropped 2; count of bases not matched to a gene: 8.

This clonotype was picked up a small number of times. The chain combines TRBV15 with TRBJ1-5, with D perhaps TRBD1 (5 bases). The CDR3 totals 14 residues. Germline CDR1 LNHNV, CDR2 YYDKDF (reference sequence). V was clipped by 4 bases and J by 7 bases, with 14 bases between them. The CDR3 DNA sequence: TGTGCCACCAGCAAGCCTGGGACCGAACAGCCCCAGCATTTT. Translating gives CATSKPGTEQPQHF.

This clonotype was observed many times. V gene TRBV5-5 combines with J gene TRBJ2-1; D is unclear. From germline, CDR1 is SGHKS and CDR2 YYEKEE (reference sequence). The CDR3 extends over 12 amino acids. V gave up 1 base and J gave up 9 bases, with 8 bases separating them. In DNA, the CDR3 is TGTGCCAGCAGCTTGAGGATGGGTGAGCAGTTCTTC. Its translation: CASSLRMGEQFF. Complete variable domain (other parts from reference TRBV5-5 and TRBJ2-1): DAGVTQSPTHLIKTRGQQVTLRCSPISGHKSVSWYQQVLGQGPQFIFQYYEKEERGRGNFPDRFSARQFPNYSSELNVNALLLGDSALYLCASSLRMGEQFFGPGTRLTVL.

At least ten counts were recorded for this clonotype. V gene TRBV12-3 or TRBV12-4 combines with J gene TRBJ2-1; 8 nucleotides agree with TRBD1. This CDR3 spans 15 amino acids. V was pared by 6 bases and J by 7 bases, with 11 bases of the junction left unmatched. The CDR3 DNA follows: TGTGCCAGCAGCGATGACAGGGGACCCCGGAATGAGCAGTTCTTC. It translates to CASSDDRGPRNEQFF.

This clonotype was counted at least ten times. CDR3 in DNA: TGTGCCAGCTCGCTTACATGGTCTGGAAACACCATATATTTT. Its translation: CASSLTWSGNTIYF. The chain recombines TRBV18 with TRBJ1-3; D not resolved. CDR1 and CDR2 (germline): KGHSH, LQKENI. The length of the CDR3 is 14 residues. V lost 6 bases, J lost 1 base, and 10 bases lay in between.

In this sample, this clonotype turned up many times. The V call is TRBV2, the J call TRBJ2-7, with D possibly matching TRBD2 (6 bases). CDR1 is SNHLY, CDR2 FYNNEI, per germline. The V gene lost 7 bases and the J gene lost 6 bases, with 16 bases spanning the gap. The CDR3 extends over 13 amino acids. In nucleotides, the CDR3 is TGTGCCAGCACCGAGGGGAAGGGAGGCGAGCAGTACTTC. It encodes CASTEGKGGEQYF.

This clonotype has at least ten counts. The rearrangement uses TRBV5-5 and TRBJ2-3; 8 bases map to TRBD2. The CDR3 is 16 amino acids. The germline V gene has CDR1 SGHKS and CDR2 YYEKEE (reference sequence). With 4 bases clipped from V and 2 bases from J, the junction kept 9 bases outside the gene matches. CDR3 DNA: TGTGCCAGCAGCCGACTCCCGGGGGGGCTCACAGATACGCAGTATTTT. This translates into CASSRLPGGLTDTQYF.

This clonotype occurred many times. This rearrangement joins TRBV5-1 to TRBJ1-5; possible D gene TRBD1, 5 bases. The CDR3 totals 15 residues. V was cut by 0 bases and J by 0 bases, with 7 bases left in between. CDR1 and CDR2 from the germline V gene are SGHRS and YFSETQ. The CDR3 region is CASSLVGASNQPQHF. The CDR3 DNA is TGCGCCAGCAGCTTGGTAGGGGCTAGCAATCAGCCCCAGCATTTT.

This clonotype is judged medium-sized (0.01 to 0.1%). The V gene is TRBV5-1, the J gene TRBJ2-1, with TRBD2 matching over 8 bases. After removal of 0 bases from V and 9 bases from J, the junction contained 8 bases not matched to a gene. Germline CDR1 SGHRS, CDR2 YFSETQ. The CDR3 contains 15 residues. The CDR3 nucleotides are TGCGCCAGCAGCTTGGACCCAGCGGGGGTGGGTGAGCAGTTCTTC. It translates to CASSLDPAGVGEQFF.

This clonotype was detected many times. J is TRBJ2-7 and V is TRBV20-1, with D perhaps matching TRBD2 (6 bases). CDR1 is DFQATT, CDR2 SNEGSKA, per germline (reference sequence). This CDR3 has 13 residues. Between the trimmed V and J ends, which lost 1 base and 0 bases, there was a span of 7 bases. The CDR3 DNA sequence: TGCAGTGCTAGAGGCGGGGACTCCTACGAGCAGTACTTC. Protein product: CSARGGDSYEQYF.

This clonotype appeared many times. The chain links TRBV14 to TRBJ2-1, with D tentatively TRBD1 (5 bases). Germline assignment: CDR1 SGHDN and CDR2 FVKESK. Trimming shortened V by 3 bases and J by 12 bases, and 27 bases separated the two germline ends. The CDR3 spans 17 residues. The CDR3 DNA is TGTGCCAGCAGCCAGGTGGCGAAGGGGCCCCATACGTTGGTGCAGTTCTTC. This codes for CASSQVAKGPHTLVQFF.

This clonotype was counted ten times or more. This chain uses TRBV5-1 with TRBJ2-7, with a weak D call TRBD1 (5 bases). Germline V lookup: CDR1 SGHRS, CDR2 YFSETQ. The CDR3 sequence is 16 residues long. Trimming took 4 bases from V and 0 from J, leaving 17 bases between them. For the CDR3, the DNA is TGCGCCAGCAGCAAACGCTCAGGGATCAGCTCCTACGAGCAGTACTTC. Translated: CASSKRSGISSYEQYF.

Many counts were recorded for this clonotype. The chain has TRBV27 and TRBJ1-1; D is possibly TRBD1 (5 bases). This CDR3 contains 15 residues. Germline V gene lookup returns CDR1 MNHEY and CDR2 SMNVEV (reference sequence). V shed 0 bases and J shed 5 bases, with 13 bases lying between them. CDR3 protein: CASSLSQRGGTEAFF. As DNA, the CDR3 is TGTGCCAGCAGTTTATCCCAACGGGGGGGAACTGAAGCTTTCTTT.